This TCR beta chain was found in a study of siplizumab effects on memory and regulatory T cells. Using immunoSEQ multiplex PCR, the repertoire was profiled, and TCRdb retains in-frame clones only, with some absent. The repertoire includes more than 85,000 clones, 85% to 95% of them detected once, and around 0.32% sits in the top ten. This clone came up a few times. This receptor was obtained from a human donor in good health. The material sequenced was CD4+ T cells sorted from blood.

CDR3 sequence (DNA): TGTGCCAGCAGCTGGATTTCGCGGAACACTGAAGCTTTCTTT. It yields the protein CASSWISRNTEAFF. The chain is built from TRBV7-9 and TRBJ1-1; D call uncertain. V shed 4 bases and J shed 1 base, with 10 bases lying between them. The CDR3 loop spans 14 amino acids. Looked up from germline, CDR1 is SEHNR and CDR2 is FQNEAQ (reference sequence).